This TCR beta chain was sequenced in a study of OX40 agonist ivuxolimab in advanced cancers. V shed 5 bases, J shed 5 bases, and the junction held 7 bases outside the gene matches. Germline V gene sequence: CDR1 SGHTA, CDR2 FQGNSA. The CDR3 consists of 16 residues. Only in-frame clones appear in the TCRdb table, and some are missing; sequencing was by immunoSEQ multiplex PCR. The sample holds roughly 86,000 clones; 90% are singletons and the top ten take roughly 0.69%. The material was CD4+ or CD8+ T cells sorted from blood, obtained in a trial of the OX40 agonist ivuxolimab. This receptor was obtained from an adult with an advanced solid tumor such as melanoma, head and neck, liver or kidney cancer. V gene TRBV7-2 combines with J gene TRBJ2-2; 11 bases line up with TRBD2. The CDR3 nucleotides are TGTGCCAGCAGCCCAAGACTAGCGGGAAAAACCGGGGAGCTGTTTTTT. It yields the protein CASSPRLAGKTGELFF.